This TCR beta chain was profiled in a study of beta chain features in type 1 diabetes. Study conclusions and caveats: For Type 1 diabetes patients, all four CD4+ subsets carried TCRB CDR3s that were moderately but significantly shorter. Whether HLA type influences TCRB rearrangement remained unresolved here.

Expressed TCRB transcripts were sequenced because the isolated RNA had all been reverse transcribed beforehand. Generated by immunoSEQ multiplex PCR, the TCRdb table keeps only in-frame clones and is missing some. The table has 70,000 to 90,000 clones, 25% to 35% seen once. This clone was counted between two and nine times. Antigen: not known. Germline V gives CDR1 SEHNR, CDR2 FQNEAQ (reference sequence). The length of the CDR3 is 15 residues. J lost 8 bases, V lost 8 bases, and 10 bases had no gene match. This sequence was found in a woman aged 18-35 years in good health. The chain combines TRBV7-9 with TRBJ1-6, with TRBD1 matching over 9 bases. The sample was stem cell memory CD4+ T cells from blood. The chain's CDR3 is CASELPGTGYSPLHF. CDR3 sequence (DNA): TGTGCCAGCGAGCTACCCGGGACAGGGTATTCACCCCTCCACTTT.